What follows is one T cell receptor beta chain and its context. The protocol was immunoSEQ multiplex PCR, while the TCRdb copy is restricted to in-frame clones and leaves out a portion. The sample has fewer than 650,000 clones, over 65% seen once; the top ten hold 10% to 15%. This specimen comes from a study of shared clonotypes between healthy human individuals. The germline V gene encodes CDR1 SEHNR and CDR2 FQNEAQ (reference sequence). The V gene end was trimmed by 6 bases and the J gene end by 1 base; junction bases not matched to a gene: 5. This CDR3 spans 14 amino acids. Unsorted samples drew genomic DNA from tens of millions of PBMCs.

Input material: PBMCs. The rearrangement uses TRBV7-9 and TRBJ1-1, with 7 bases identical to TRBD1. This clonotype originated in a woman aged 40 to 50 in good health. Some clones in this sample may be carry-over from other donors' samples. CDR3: CASRPGQRNTEAFF. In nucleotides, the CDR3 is TGTGCCAGCAGGCCGGGACAGCGGAACACTGAAGCTTTCTTT.